A selection of T cell receptor beta chains follows, all from one sample in a study of blood T cell repertoires in COVID-19. TCRdb's table, derived via immunoSEQ multiplex PCR, lists solely in-frame clones and lacks some. The sample holds about 160,000 clones; about 88% are singletons and the top ten take around 1.1%. The sample was peripheral blood. The receptors stem from a man in his forties with acute or convalescent COVID-19. Both conserved end residues are part of each CDR3. The order of the fields is clone size, V gene, J gene, D gene, CDR3 DNA, CDR3 protein. The D gene is left open where the match is weak. Some rows have no size entry. The others give once, few or many, or a class for an expanded clone.

clone size: few
V gene: TRBV10-3
J gene: TRBJ1-1
D gene: TRBD1
CDR3 DNA: TGTGCCATCAGTGAGTTTTTGAGGGGGCAAGCTGAAGCTTTCTTT
CDR3 protein: CAISEFLRGQAEAFF

clone size: NA
V gene: TRBV3-1/TRBV3-2
J gene: TRBJ2-2
D gene: TRBD1
CDR3 DNA: TGTGCCAGCAGCCCGCCCGGCGGCCTGGACAGGGGGAAGACCGGGGAGCTGTTTTTT
CDR3 protein: CASSPPGGLDRGKTGELFF

clone size: NA
V gene: TRBV10-3
J gene: TRBJ2-3
D gene: TRBD2
CDR3 DNA: TGTGCCATCAGTCGGGGGGGGAACACAGATACGCAGTATTTT
CDR3 protein: CAISRGGNTDTQYF

clone size: NA
V gene: TRBV6-1
J gene: TRBJ2-1
D gene: TRBD2
CDR3 DNA: TGTGCCAGCAGTGGCGCCGAAAGCGGGGGGTCCCATGAGCAGTTCTTC
CDR3 protein: CASSGAESGGSHEQFF

clone size: NA
V gene: TRBV30
J gene: TRBJ1-2
D gene: TRBD1
CDR3 DNA: TGTGCCTGGACCCATTACGGACAGGACTATGGCTACACCTTC
CDR3 protein: CAWTHYGQDYGYTF

clone size: NA
V gene: TRBV5-4
J gene: TRBJ1-2
D gene: NA
CDR3 DNA: TGTGCCAGCAGTTCTTTAGACAGCAACTATGGCTACACCTTC
CDR3 protein: CASSSLDSNYGYTF

clone size: NA
V gene: TRBV29-1
J gene: TRBJ2-7
D gene: TRBD1
CDR3 DNA: TGCAGCGTTGAAGATCACAGGGGGAGCTCCTACGAGCAGTACTTC
CDR3 protein: CSVEDHRGSSYEQYF

clone size: NA
V gene: TRBV7-3
J gene: TRBJ2-2
D gene: TRBD1
CDR3 DNA: TGTGCCAGCAGCGACAGGGTTACCGGGGAGCTGTTTTTT
CDR3 protein: CASSDRVTGELFF

clone size: NA
V gene: TRBV18
J gene: TRBJ1-1
D gene: NA
CDR3 DNA: TGTGCCAGCTCACCTTATTTAGGGCAGGGTATAAGCGCTGAAGCTTTCTTT
CDR3 protein: CASSPYLGQGISAEAFF

clone size: once
V gene: TRBV5-6
J gene: TRBJ1-3
D gene: TRBD1
CDR3 DNA: TGTGCCAGCAGCCCCGGCAGGGGGCGAGGAAACACCATATATTTT
CDR3 protein: CASSPGRGRGNTIYF

clone size: once
V gene: TRBV5-1
J gene: TRBJ1-1
D gene: TRBD1
CDR3 DNA: TGCGCCAGCAGCCCGCCTGACAGGGGGCGGAACACTGAAGCTTTCTTT
CDR3 protein: CASSPPDRGRNTEAFF

clone size: NA
V gene: TRBV5-6
J gene: TRBJ1-2
D gene: NA
CDR3 DNA: TGTGCCAGCAGCTTGTCAGGTTTGGACTACTCGGCCTTC
CDR3 protein: CASSLSGLDYSAF

clone size: NA
V gene: TRBV10-3
J gene: TRBJ2-1
D gene: TRBD1
CDR3 DNA: TGTGCCATCGGTCGAGGGGGCGTAAACTATGAGCAGTTCTTC
CDR3 protein: CAIGRGGVNYEQFF

clone size: NA
V gene: TRBV18
J gene: TRBJ2-2
D gene: TRBD1
CDR3 DNA: TGTGCCAGCTCACCGGACAGGGTCACCGGGGAGCTGTTTTTT
CDR3 protein: CASSPDRVTGELFF

clone size: NA
V gene: TRBV5-4
J gene: TRBJ1-2
D gene: NA
CDR3 DNA: TGTGCCAGCAGCTCATCCAACACCGTCCAGATCCGTGGCTACACCTTC
CDR3 protein: CASSSSNTVQIRGYTF

clone size: NA
V gene: TRBV19
J gene: TRBJ1-5
D gene: NA
CDR3 DNA: TGTGCCAGTAGTATAGAGATGGGCGCTCAGCCCCAGCATTTT
CDR3 protein: CASSIEMGAQPQHF

clone size: few
V gene: TRBV4-2
J gene: TRBJ1-4
D gene: TRBD1
CDR3 DNA: TGTGCCAGCAGCCGGACAGGGGGCGGCGGTGAAAAACTGTTTTTT
CDR3 protein: CASSRTGGGGEKLFF

clone size: NA
V gene: TRBV30
J gene: TRBJ2-2
D gene: NA
CDR3 DNA: TGTGCCTGGGATCAGGGCGATGGGGATGCCGGGGAGCTGTTTTTT
CDR3 protein: CAWDQGDGDAGELFF

clone size: NA
V gene: TRBV7-2
J gene: TRBJ1-5
D gene: NA
CDR3 DNA: TGTGCCAGCAGCTTAGGGAATAGCGGCAATCAGCCCCAGCATTTT
CDR3 protein: CASSLGNSGNQPQHF

clone size: NA
V gene: TRBV11-3
J gene: TRBJ1-6
D gene: TRBD1
CDR3 DNA: TGTGCCAGCTCACGGACAGGAGGCGCGGATTCACCCCTCCACTTT
CDR3 protein: CASSRTGGADSPLHF

clone size: NA
V gene: TRBV6-5
J gene: TRBJ1-2
D gene: TRBD1
CDR3 DNA: TGTGCCAGCAGTAAATGGACAGGGGGGCAAGGCTACACCTTC
CDR3 protein: CASSKWTGGQGYTF

clone size: NA
V gene: TRBV5-8
J gene: TRBJ1-6
D gene: NA
CDR3 DNA: TGTGCCAGCAGCTTACTGGACACCTATTCACCCCTCCACTTT
CDR3 protein: CASSLLDTYSPLHF